This T cell receptor beta chain was identified during a study of cytomegalovirus exposure and HLA in healthy donors. Both 60 Vbeta primers and 13 Jbeta primers went into the PCR. Using immunoSEQ multiplex PCR, the repertoire was profiled, and TCRdb retains in-frame clones only, with some absent. This table has tens of thousands of clones, roughly four fifths appearing once. Germline CDR1 is KGHSH and CDR2 is LQKENI. This CDR3 contains 18 residues. V was clipped by 5 bases and J by 0 bases, with 22 bases between them. The TCR originated in a man aged 30 to 39 in good health and CMV-seronegative. The chain couples TRBV18 to TRBJ1-1, with D unclear. Sequenced material: PBMCs. The CDR3: CASSKTALLGFLNTEAFF. CDR3 coding DNA: TGTGCCAGCTCAAAGACCGCCCTACTAGGGTTTCTGAACACTGAAGCTTTCTTT.